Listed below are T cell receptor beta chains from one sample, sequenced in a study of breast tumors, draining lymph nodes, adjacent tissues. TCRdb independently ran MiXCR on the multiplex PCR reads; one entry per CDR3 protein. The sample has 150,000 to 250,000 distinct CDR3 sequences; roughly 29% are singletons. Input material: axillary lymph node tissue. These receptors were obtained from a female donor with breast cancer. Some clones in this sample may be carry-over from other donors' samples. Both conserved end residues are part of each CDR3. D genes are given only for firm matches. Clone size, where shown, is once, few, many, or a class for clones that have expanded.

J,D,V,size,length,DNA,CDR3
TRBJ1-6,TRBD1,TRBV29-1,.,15,TGCAGCGTTTGGGTGGGACAGGGGTGGGATTCACCCCTCCACTTT,CSVWVGQGWDSPLHF
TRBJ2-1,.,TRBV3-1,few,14,TGTGCCAGCAGCCAAATGGGGGCAGCGCATGAGCAGTTCTTC,CASSQMGAAHEQFF
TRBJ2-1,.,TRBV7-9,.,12,TGTGCCAGCAGCCCGAAGCCCAATGAGCAGTTCTTC,CASSPKPNEQFF
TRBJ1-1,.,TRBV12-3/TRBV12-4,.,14,TGTGCCAGCCAGGTATACTTTGAGTCCACTGAAGCTTTCTTT,CASQVYFESTEAFF
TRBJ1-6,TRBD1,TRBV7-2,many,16,TGTGCCAGCAGCTTTCGGACAGGGTTAAGGAATTCACCCCTCCACTTT,CASSFRTGLRNSPLHF
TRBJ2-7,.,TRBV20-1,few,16,TGCAGTGCTAGTCCTCCTTTTACGGACACTTCGCGCGAGCAGTACTTC,CSASPPFTDTSREQYF
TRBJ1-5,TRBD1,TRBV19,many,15,TGTGCCAGTAGTAGAGCAGGGACAGGCAATCAGCCCCAGCATTTT,CASSRAGTGNQPQHF
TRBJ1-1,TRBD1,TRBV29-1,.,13,TGCAGCGTTGTGGGGGACAGGGGAACTGAAGCTTTCTTT,CSVVGDRGTEAFF
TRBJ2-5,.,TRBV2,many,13,TGTGCCAGCACGAGACAGGGAGGAGAGACCCAGTACTTC,CASTRQGGETQYF
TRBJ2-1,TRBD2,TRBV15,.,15,TGTGCCATCACACCGGGACTAGCGGATTACAATGAGCAGTTCTTC,CAITPGLADYNEQFF
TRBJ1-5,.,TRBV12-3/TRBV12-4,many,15,TGTGCCAGCAGTTTCTTCCGGGCCGGCAATCAGCCCCAGCATTTT,CASSFFRAGNQPQHF
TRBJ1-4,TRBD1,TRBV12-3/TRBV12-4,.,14,TGTGCCAGCGGCAAACAGGGGACGCAGGCAAAACTGTTTTTT,CASGKQGTQAKLFF
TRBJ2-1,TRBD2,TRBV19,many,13,TGTGCCAGTAGTCCTAGCGGGGGGGGGACTTTGTTCTTC,CASSPSGGGTLFF
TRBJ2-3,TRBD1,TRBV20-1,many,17,TGCAGTGCTAGAGACTTTGGGCAGGGGGCCGACACAGATACGCAGTATTTT,CSARDFGQGADTDTQYF
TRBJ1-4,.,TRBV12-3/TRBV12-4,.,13,TGTGCCAGCAGTTTAGGTCTGAAAGAAAAACTGTTTTTT,CASSLGLKEKLFF
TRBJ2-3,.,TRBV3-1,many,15,TGTGCCAGCAGCCAAGATACTACCGGGGAGGATACGCAGTATTTT,CASSQDTTGEDTQYF
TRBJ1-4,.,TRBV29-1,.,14,TGCAGCATCGCGGCCCGGGACGGGTATGAAAAACTGTTTTTT,CSIAARDGYEKLFF
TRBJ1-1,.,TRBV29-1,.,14,TGCAGCGTTGAAGGCGGACTCATGAACACTGAAGCTTTCTTT,CSVEGGLMNTEAFF
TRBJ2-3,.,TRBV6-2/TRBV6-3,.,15,TGTGCCAGCAGTCCCACCGGGGCTAGGTCAGATACGCAGTATTTT,CASSPTGARSDTQYF
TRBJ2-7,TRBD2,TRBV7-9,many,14,TGTGCCAGCAACGCACCGGGACTAGATTACGAGCAGTACTTC,CASNAPGLDYEQYF
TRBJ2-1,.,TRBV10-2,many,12,TGCGCCAGCAGTGATGTACTCTATGAGCAGTTCTTC,CASSDVLYEQFF
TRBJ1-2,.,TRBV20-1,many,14,TGCAGTGCTAGGAACCCGGGACACATGGGGGGCTACACCTTC,CSARNPGHMGGYTF
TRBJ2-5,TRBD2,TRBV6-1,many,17,TGTGCCAGCAGTCCCGGGGGAGGGACTAGCGTCCTGGAGACCCAGTACTTC,CASSPGGGTSVLETQYF
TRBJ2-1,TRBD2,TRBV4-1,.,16,TGCGCCAGCAGTCAAGTGGGGGGGTATGCATACAATGAGCAGTTCTTC,CASSQVGGYAYNEQFF
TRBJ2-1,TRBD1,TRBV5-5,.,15,TGTGCCAGCAGTCTCCAGGGGGCTAGCTTTAATGAGCAGTTCTTC,CASSLQGASFNEQFF
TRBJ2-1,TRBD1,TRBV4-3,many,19,TGCGCCAGCAGCCAAGATCCGTTTTCCGGGACAGGGGGCCGAAATGAGCAGTTCTTC,CASSQDPFSGTGGRNEQFF
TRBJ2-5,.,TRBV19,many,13,TGTGCCAGTAGCATAGGGGACGGAGAGACCCAGTACTTC,CASSIGDGETQYF
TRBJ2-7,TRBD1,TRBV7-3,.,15,TGTGCCAGCAGTTTCAAGCAGGGGGCTAGCTACGAGCAGTACTTC,CASSFKQGASYEQYF
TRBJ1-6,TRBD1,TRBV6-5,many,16,TGTGCCAGCAGTTACTCCCCAGGGGGGGATAATTCACCCCTCCACTTT,CASSYSPGGDNSPLHF
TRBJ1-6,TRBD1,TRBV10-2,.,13,TGCGCCTCGATAACAGGGGGATATTCACCCCTCCACTTT,CASITGGYSPLHF
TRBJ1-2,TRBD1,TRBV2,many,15,TGTGCCAGCAGTACGGACAGGCCCGGCAGCTATGGCTACACCTTC,CASSTDRPGSYGYTF
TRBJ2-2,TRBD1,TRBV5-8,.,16,TGTGCCAGCAGCTACCTGGCCAGGGGGTGGACCGGGGAGCTGTTTTTT,CASSYLARGWTGELFF
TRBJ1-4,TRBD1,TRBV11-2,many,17,TGTGCCAGCAGCAGAAGTGGGACAGGGGGCGCGTTCGGAAAACTGTTTTTT,CASSRSGTGGAFGKLFF
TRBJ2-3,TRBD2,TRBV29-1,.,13,TGTAGCGTTGAAGCGGGAGGGTTTTATACGCAGTATTTT,CSVEAGGFYTQYF
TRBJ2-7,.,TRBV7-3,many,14,TGTGCCAGCAGCTTACCAGGACTCTCCTACGAGCAGTACTTC,CASSLPGLSYEQYF
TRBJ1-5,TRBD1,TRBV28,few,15,TGTGCCAGCAGTTTGGTCTCACAGGGGATTGGGCCCCAGCATTTT,CASSLVSQGIGPQHF
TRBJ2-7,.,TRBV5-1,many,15,TGCGCCAGCAGCCCCCGGGACACCCGCTCCTACGAGCAGTACTTC,CASSPRDTRSYEQYF
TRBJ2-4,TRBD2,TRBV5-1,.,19,TGCGCCAGCAGCTTCTCCGTGGGGACTAGCGGGGCGCGGGACCCAATTCAGTACTTC,CASSFSVGTSGARDPIQYF
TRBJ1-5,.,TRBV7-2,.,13,TGTGCCAGCGGTTTTAAGGTGGGTCAGCCCCAGCATTTT,CASGFKVGQPQHF
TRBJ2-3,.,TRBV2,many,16,TGTGCCAGCACCCGATGGGGGCCGGCTAGCACAGATACGCAGTATTTT,CASTRWGPASTDTQYF
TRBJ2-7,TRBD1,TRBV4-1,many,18,TGCGCCAGCAGCCAAGATCCTGGGGGAACAGGGGTCTCCTACGAGCAGTACTTC,CASSQDPGGTGVSYEQYF
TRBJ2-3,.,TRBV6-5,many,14,TGTGCCAGCAGTTACCGAGGTGGGGGAGATACGCAGTATTTT,CASSYRGGGDTQYF
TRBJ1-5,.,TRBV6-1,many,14,TGTGCCAGCAGTGAGAGTTGGAAGAATCAGCCCCAGCATTTT,CASSESWKNQPQHF
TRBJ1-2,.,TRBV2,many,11,TGTGCCAGCAGACCCACTGGGAGCTACACCTTC,CASRPTGSYTF
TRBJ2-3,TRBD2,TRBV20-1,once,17,TGCAGTGCTAGAGCAACCGGGGGGGATTTGGGCACAGATACGCAGTATTTT,CSARATGGDLGTDTQYF
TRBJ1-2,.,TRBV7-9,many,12,TGTGCCAGCAGCCACGGGACATCTGGCTACACCTTC,CASSHGTSGYTF
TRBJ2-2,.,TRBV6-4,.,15,TGTGCCAGCAGTCGGTGGGCAGATAACACCGGGGAGCTGTATTTT,CASSRWADNTGELYF
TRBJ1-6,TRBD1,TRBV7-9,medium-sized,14,TGTGCCAGCGAAGCCGGGACAGGGGCTTCACCCCTCCACTTT,CASEAGTGASPLHF
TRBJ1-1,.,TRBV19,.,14,TGTGCCAGTAGTACCGGTCTCATGAACACTGAAGCTTTCTTT,CASSTGLMNTEAFF
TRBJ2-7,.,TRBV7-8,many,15,TGTGCCAGCAGCTTAGGCCCCGCTACTGGATACGAGCAGTACTTC,CASSLGPATGYEQYF
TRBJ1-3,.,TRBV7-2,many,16,TGTGCCAGCAGCTTAGGGTCAGGACCCTCTGGAAACACCATATATTTT,CASSLGSGPSGNTIYF
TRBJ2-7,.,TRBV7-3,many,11,TGTGCCGGGAACAGTGCCTACGAGCAGTACTTC,CAGNSAYEQYF
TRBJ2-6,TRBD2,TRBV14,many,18,TGTGCCAGCAGCCAACTAGCGGGGGGGCCCTCTGGGGCCAACGTCCTGACTTTC,CASSQLAGGPSGANVLTF
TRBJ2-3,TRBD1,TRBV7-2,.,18,TGTGCCAGCAGCTTCTCCGGACAGGGGGAGGGAATCACAGATACGCAGTATTTT,CASSFSGQGEGITDTQYF
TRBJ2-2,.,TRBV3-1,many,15,TGTGCCAGCAGCCAAGGCATAAGGGGAACCGGGGAGCTGTTTTTT,CASSQGIRGTGELFF